Shown below are 6 T cell receptor beta chains from a single sample sequenced in a study of cytomegalovirus exposure and HLA in healthy donors (dated by TCRdb to about 2017). The method was the immunoSEQ multiplex PCR assay. For the multiplex PCR, a mixture combining 60 forward primers for TCR Vbeta segments and 13 reverse primers for TCR Jbeta segments was used. Entries here come from immuneACCESS through TCRdb and include only in-frame sequences with V and J called. Some clones fail to appear in such tables; in the studies checked, an unresolved V gene covers under half of the shortfall, and the cause of the remainder is unknown. This sample lists about 150,000 clones; roughly 80% were detected once. The ten largest clones capture around 6.2% of the sample. The sample comprised PBMCs. These receptors were obtained from a man aged 25-40 years in good health and CMV-seropositive.

The chain uses TRBV25-1 and TRBJ2-7; 9 nucleotides line up with TRBD1. This CDR3 contains 16 residues. Germline V gene sequence: CDR1 MGHDK, CDR2 SYGVNS. The J segment lost 1 base and the V segment lost 2 bases, leaving 6 bases of the junction unmatched. CDR3 sequence reads: CASSELPGQGSYEQYF. The CDR3 DNA reads TGTGCCAGCAGTGAACTCCCGGGACAGGGTTCCTACGAGCAGTACTTC.

The chain has TRBV10-3 and TRBJ2-7; the match to TRBD2 covers 15 bases. Germline CDR1 is ENHRY and CDR2 is SYGVKD. Germline trimming cut 5 bases from V and 5 bases from J; bases unmatched to any gene: 16. The CDR3 extends over 19 amino acids. Here the CDR3 DNA reads TGTGCCATCAGTAGGGATACGGGACTAGCGGGGGGCCCTAAGGACGAGCAGTACTTC. Translating it yields CAISRDTGLAGGPKDEQYF.

This clone was counted between two and nine times. One junction end does not reproduce the germline sequence, and a read error may be involved. V is TRBV7-9 and J is TRBJ1-1, with 8 positions matching TRBD1. The CDR3 has 11 amino acids. Germline loops: CDR1 SEHNR, CDR2 FQNEAQ (reference sequence). CDR3 coding DNA: TGTTCCAGCAGCCGACAGGGGCGAGCTTTCTTT. Translated: CSSSRQGRAFF.

The chain uses TRBV7-9 and TRBJ1-1; 7 nucleotides align to TRBD1. After removal of 4 bases from V and 6 bases from J, the junction contained 8 bases not matched to a gene. This CDR3 is 14 amino acids long. Germline V gene lookup returns CDR1 SEHNR and CDR2 FQNEAQ (reference sequence). The CDR3 protein is CASSSLTGKAEAFF. CDR3 coding DNA: TGTGCCAGCAGCTCCCTGACAGGGAAGGCTGAAGCTTTCTTT.

This clone was seen once. This CDR3 is CAWSTGTPAVETQYF. CDR3 sequence (DNA): TGTGCCTGGAGTACAGGGACGCCGGCTGTGGAGACCCAGTACTTC. The chain links TRBV30 to TRBJ2-5; D is possibly TRBD1 (6 bases). Germline CDR1 and CDR2: GTSNPN and SVGIG (reference sequence). This CDR3 has 15 residues. V shed 2 bases and J shed 5 bases, with 18 bases lying between them.

The chain carries TRBV11-2 and TRBJ1-1; D possibly corresponds to TRBD1 (5 bases). In germline, CDR1 is SGHAT, CDR2 FQNNGV. V shed 8 bases and J shed 5 bases, with 12 bases lying between them. CDR3 length equals 12 residues. The CDR3 DNA follows: TGTGCCAGCGGCAGGGATTGGACTGAAGCTTTCTTT. Translation gives CASGRDWTEAFF.